This TCR beta chain appears in the sequencing data of a study of memory CD4+ T cells and cytomegalovirus serostatus. Assay: immunoSEQ multiplex PCR; the TCRdb copy retains only in-frame clones and omits some. The profile shows about 92,000 clones, about four fifths of them singletons. V lost 4 bases and J 0 bases, leaving 10 bases between the germline ends. Germline V gives CDR1 MDHEN, CDR2 SYDVKM. CDR3 size: 15 residues. The sort gate was single viable CD3+CD4+CD8-CD45RO+ cells for memory CD4+ T cells. After thawing, CD4+ T cells were positively selected. This TCR was sampled from an adult in good health and CMV-seropositive. Sequenced input: memory CD4+ T cells from blood. This chain connects TRBV28 to TRBJ1-5; no definite D call. The CDR3 here is CASSSPSGSNQPQHF. DNA of the CDR3: TGTGCCAGCAGTTCCCCCTCGGGTAGCAATCAGCCCCAGCATTTT.